The following is a TCR beta chain sequence with its context. Germline V gene lookup returns CDR1 KGHSH and CDR2 LQKENI. V was shortened by 0 bases and J by 4 bases, with 3 bases between the two germline ends. The CDR3 consists of 13 residues. These data come from a study of blood T cell repertoires in COVID-19. The method was immunoSEQ multiplex PCR; TCRdb's version includes in-frame clones alone and lacks a portion of them. The sample gives fewer than 350,000 clones, almost 90% of which show up once; 1% is in the top ten. This chain links TRBV18 with TRBJ2-2; D is uncertain. Sequencing was done on a sample of PBMCs or T cells enriched from blood (not recorded which). This sequence originates from a woman in her 30s who had been exposed to COVID-19. The CDR3 is CASSPPSTGELFF. The CDR3 coding sequence is TGTGCCAGCTCACCACCCTCCACCGGGGAGCTGTTTTTT.